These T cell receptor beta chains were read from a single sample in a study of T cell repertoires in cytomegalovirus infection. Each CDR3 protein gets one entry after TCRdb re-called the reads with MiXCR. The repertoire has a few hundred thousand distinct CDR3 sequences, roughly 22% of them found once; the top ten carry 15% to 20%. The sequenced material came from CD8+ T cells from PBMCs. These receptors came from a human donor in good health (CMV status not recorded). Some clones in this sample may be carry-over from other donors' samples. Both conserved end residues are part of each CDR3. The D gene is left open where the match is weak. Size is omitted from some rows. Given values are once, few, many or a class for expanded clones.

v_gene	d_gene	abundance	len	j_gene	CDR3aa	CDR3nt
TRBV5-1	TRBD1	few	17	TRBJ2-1	CASSGYLQGAAYNEQFF	TGCGCCAGCAGCGGCTACCTACAGGGGGCTGCGTACAATGAGCAGTTCTTC
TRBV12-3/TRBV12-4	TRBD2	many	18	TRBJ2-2	CASSPYLSGGHNTGELFF	TGTGCCAGCAGTCCCTACCTATCGGGGGGTCATAACACCGGGGAGCTGTTTTTT
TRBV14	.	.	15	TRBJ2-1	CASSQETGDYNEQFF	TGTGCCAGCAGCCAAGAAACAGGCGATTACAATGAGCAGTTCTTC
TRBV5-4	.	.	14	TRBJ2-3	CASRGSGDPDTQYF	TGTGCCAGCAGAGGATCCGGGGACCCAGATACGCAGTATTTT
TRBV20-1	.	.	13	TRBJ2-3	CSASGGPADTQYF	TGCAGTGCTAGCGGGGGGCCGGCAGATACGCAGTATTTT
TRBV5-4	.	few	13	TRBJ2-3	CASSFSFADTQYF	TGTGCCAGCAGCTTTTCGTTTGCAGATACGCAGTATTTT
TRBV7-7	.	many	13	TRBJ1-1	CASSIDRNTEAFF	TGTGCCAGCAGCATCGACCGGAACACTGAAGCTTTCTTT
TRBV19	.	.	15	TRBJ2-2	CASSPAFLNTGELFF	TGTGCCAGTAGTCCGGCATTCTTGAACACCGGGGAGCTGTTTTTT
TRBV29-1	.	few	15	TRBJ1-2	CSVDGTEQLDYGYTF	TGCAGCGTTGATGGGACGGAACAACTTGACTATGGCTACACCTTC
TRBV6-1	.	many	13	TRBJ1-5	CASSEALNQPQHF	TGTGCCAGCAGTGAAGCCCTCAATCAGCCCCAGCATTTT
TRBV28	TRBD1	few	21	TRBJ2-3	CASSSYRGMGRTRPLTDTQYF	TGTGCCAGCAGTTCGTACAGGGGAATGGGTCGAACCCGCCCCCTTACAGATACGCAGTATTTT
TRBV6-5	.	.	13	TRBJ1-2	CASRLTASYGYTF	TGTGCCAGCAGATTAACAGCTAGCTATGGCTACACCTTC
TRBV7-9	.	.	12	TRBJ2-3	CASSLVGEAQYF	TGTGCCAGCAGCTTAGTCGGGGAGGCGCAGTATTTT
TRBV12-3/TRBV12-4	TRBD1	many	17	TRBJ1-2	CASRGINRQGTSYGYTF	TGTGCCAGCAGGGGGATAAACAGACAGGGGACCTCCTATGGCTACACCTTC
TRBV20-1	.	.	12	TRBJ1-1	CSARGLLVEAFF	TGCAGTGCTAGAGGCCTCCTGGTTGAAGCTTTCTTT
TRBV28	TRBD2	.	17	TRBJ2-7	CASSFVAGASSSYEQYF	TGTGCCAGCAGTTTTGTAGCGGGGGCCTCGAGCTCCTACGAGCAGTACTTC
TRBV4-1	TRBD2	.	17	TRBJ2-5	CASSQVPAGGNQETQYF	TGCGCCAGCAGCCAGGTCCCAGCGGGGGGGAACCAAGAGACCCAGTACTTC
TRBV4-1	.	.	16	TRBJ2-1	CASSHTGESSYNEQFF	TGCGCCAGCAGCCACACCGGGGAGAGCTCCTACAATGAGCAGTTCTTC
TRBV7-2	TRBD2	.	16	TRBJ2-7	CASSWTSGGGSYEQYF	TGTGCCAGCAGCTGGACTAGCGGGGGGGGTTCCTACGAGCAGTACTTC
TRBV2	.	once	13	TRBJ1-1	CASSTGPNTEAFF	TGTGCCAGCAGTACGGGACCGAACACTGAAGCTTTCTTT
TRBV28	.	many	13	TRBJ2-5	CASTPDSGETQYF	TGTGCCAGCACCCCGGACAGTGGGGAGACCCAGTACTTC
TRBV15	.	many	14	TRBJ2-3	CATSSGLDTDTQYF	TGTGCCACCAGCAGTGGACTGGACACAGATACGCAGTATTTT
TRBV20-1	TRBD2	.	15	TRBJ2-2	CSARDPSGGDGELFF	TGCAGTGCTAGAGATCCTAGCGGGGGGGACGGGGAGCTGTTTTTT
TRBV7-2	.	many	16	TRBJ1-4	CASSSWEGPLNEKLFF	TGTGCCAGCAGCTCATGGGAGGGGCCACTTAATGAAAAACTGTTTTTT
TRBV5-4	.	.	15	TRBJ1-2	CASRKWGAGRGGYTF	TGTGCCAGCAGAAAGTGGGGCGCGGGACGTGGCGGCTACACCTTC
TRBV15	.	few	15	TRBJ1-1	CATSRDREADTEAFF	TGTGCCACCAGCAGAGACAGGGAGGCTGACACTGAAGCTTTCTTT
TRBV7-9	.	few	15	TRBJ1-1	CASSNPGRVGTEAFF	TGTGCCAGCAGCAACCCGGGCAGGGTCGGTACTGAAGCTTTCTTT
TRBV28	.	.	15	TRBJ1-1	CASSPWTSMNTEAFF	TGTGCCAGCAGTCCCTGGACAAGCATGAACACTGAAGCTTTCTTT
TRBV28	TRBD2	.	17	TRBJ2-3	CASSFMSLAGGRDTQYF	TGTGCCAGCAGTTTTATGAGCCTAGCGGGGGGGCGAGATACGCAGTATTTT
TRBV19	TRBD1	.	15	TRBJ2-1	CASSIGDRVYNEQFF	TGTGCCAGTAGTATAGGGGACAGGGTCTACAATGAGCAGTTCTTC
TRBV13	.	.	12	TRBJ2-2	CASSPSAGELFF	TGTGCCAGCAGCCCGAGCGCCGGGGAGCTGTTTTTT
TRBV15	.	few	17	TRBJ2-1	CATSRAGSRATGNEQFF	TGTGCCACCAGCAGAGCCGGCTCGAGGGCCACGGGGAATGAGCAGTTCTTC
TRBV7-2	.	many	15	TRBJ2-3	CASSLEDTSTDTQYF	TGTGCCAGCAGCTTAGAGGACACTAGCACAGATACGCAGTATTTT
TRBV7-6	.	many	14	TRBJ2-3	CASSLEGIPDTQYF	TGTGCCAGCAGCCTCGAGGGGATTCCAGATACGCAGTATTTT
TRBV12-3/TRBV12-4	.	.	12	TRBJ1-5	CASSPDHQSQHF	TGTGCCAGCAGTCCCGACCATCAGTCCCAGCATTTT
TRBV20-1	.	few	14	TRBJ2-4	CSARDLLGQNIQYF	TGCAGTGCTAGAGATTTACTTGGACAAAACATTCAGTACTTC
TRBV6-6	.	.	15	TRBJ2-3	CASSRGAPSTDTQYF	TGTGCCAGCAGCCGGGGGGCCCCGAGCACAGATACGCAGTATTTT
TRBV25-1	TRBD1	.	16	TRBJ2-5	CASSQLYRGQEETQYF	TGTGCCAGCAGTCAATTATACAGGGGGCAGGAGGAGACCCAGTACTTC
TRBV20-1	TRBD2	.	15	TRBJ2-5	CSARDGTSGLETQYF	TGCAGTGCTAGAGACGGGACTAGCGGGCTAGAGACCCAGTACTTC
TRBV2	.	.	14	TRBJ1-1	CASESRGMSTEAFF	TGTGCCAGCGAGAGCAGGGGCATGTCCACTGAAGCTTTCTTT
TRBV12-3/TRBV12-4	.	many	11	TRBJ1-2	CASSPGSGYTF	TGTGCCAGCAGTCCAGGGTCCGGCTACACCTTC
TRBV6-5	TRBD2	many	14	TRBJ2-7	CASSYTAGAFEQYF	TGTGCCAGCAGTTACACAGCGGGGGCGTTTGAGCAGTACTTC
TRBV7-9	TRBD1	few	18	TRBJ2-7	CASSLPNQDRGRTYEQYF	TGTGCCAGCAGCTTACCCAACCAAGACAGGGGGCGCACCTACGAGCAGTACTTC
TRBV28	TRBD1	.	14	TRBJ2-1	CASSSWTGGMEQFF	TGTGCCAGCAGTTCCTGGACAGGGGGCATGGAGCAGTTCTTC
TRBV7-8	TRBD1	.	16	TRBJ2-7	CASSLGGQDSSYEQYF	TGTGCCAGCAGCTTAGGCGGACAGGATAGTTCCTACGAGCAGTACTTC
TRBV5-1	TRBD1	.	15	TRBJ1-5	CASSSGQGGDQPQHF	TGCGCCAGCAGCTCGGGACAGGGCGGGGATCAGCCCCAGCATTTT
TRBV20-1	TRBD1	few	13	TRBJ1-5	CSARGQENQPQHF	TGCAGTGCTAGGGGACAGGAGAATCAGCCCCAGCATTTT
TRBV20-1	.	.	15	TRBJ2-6	CSARDGDSGANVLTF	TGCAGTGCTAGAGATGGGGACTCTGGGGCCAACGTCCTGACTTTC
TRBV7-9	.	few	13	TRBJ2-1	CASSLAGTVTQFF	TGTGCCAGCAGCTTAGCAGGGACTGTAACACAGTTCTTC
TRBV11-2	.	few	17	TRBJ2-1	CASSLDRGSYLYNEQFF	TGTGCCAGCAGCTTAGATCGAGGAAGTTACTTGTACAATGAGCAGTTCTTC
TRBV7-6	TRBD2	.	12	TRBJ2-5	CASAGGEETQYF	TGTGCCAGCGCGGGGGGCGAAGAGACCCAGTACTTC
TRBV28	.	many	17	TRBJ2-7	CASSFRPHRQFPYEQYF	TGTGCCAGCAGCTTCAGGCCCCACCGACAGTTTCCCTACGAGCAGTACTTC
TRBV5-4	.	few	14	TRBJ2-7	CASSLGGETYEQYF	TGTGCCAGCAGCTTAGGAGGGGAAACCTACGAGCAGTACTTC
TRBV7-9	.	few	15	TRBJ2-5	CASSEPGSEWETQYF	TGTGCCAGCAGCGAACCGGGCTCAGAATGGGAGACCCAGTACTTC
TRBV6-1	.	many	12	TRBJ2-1	CASLYYENEQFF	TGTGCCAGCCTATACTATGAGAATGAGCAGTTCTTC
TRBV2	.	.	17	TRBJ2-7	CASSDMGLGRSSYEQYF	TGTGCCAGCAGTGATATGGGGTTGGGCAGGAGCTCCTACGAGCAGTACTTC
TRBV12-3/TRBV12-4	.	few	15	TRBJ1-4	CASSSPDSFNEKLFF	TGTGCCAGCAGTTCCCCGGACAGTTTTAATGAAAAACTGTTTTTT